The rows below give T cell receptor beta chains drawn from one sample of a study of Graves' ophthalmopathy and Graves' hyperthyroidism. TCRdb reprocessed the multiplex PCR reads with MiXCR, giving one entry per CDR3 protein. This sample has almost 750,000 distinct CDR3 sequences, with 40% found just once. Sequenced input: peripheral blood. The receptors originated from an adult man with Graves' ophthalmopathy. CDR3s include the opening cysteine and the closing phenylalanine or tryptophan. A D gene is named only where the DNA matches it firmly. Not every row has a clone size; where given, it reads once, few, many or a size class.

length: 10; V: TRBV20-1; J: TRBJ1-6; size: many; D: NA; DNA: TGCAGTGCTAGAGACTCACCCCTCCACTTT; CDR3: CSARDSPLHF
length: 15; V: TRBV19; J: TRBJ2-7; size: few; D: TRBD1; DNA: TGTGCCAGTAGTCTGCCGGGACAGGAGGAATACGAGCAGTACTTC; CDR3: CASSLPGQEEYEQYF
length: 13; V: TRBV11-1; J: TRBJ2-5; size: many; D: NA; DNA: TGTGCCAGCAGCGCCGGACAGTGGGAGACCCAGTACTTC; CDR3: CASSAGQWETQYF
length: 15; V: TRBV4-2; J: TRBJ2-7; size: NA; D: TRBD2; DNA: TGTGCCAGCAGCCCCCGGCTACTAGCGGGAGATAAGCAGTACTTC; CDR3: CASSPRLLAGDKQYF
length: 14; V: TRBV15; J: TRBJ1-1; size: many; D: NA; DNA: TGTGCCACCAGCAGAGGGGAGGGGGTGGCTGAAGCTTTCTTT; CDR3: CATSRGEGVAEAFF
length: 14; V: TRBV12-3/TRBV12-4; J: TRBJ2-5; size: few; D: NA; DNA: TGTGCCAGCAGTTTTGGGCCCCCGCGGGAGACCCAGTACTTC; CDR3: CASSFGPPRETQYF
length: 14; V: TRBV19; J: TRBJ1-3; size: many; D: TRBD1; DNA: TGTGCCAGTGGACAGGGGGCCTCTGGAAACACCATATATTTT; CDR3: CASGQGASGNTIYF
length: 13; V: TRBV9; J: TRBJ1-2; size: many; D: TRBD1; DNA: TGTGCCAGCAGCGCCATGGACAGGGCGGGCTACACCTTC; CDR3: CASSAMDRAGYTF
length: 16; V: TRBV20-1; J: TRBJ2-2; size: NA; D: NA; DNA: TGCAGTGCTAGTAGTTTGGGGAGAGGGAACACCGGGGAGCTGTTTTTT; CDR3: CSASSLGRGNTGELFF
length: 16; V: TRBV4-2; J: TRBJ2-7; size: NA; D: TRBD2; DNA: TGTGCCAGCAGCCAAAGAGGGACTAGCGGGACCTACGAGCAGTACTTC; CDR3: CASSQRGTSGTYEQYF
length: 14; V: TRBV20-1; J: TRBJ1-4; size: NA; D: TRBD1; DNA: TGCAGTGCTAGAGGCGGGACAGCTAATGAAAAACTGTTTTTT; CDR3: CSARGGTANEKLFF
length: 14; V: TRBV19; J: TRBJ1-5; size: few; D: NA; DNA: TGTGCCAGTAGTATATCAATGACCCATCAGCCCCAGCATTTT; CDR3: CASSISMTHQPQHF
length: 13; V: TRBV19; J: TRBJ1-1; size: NA; D: NA; DNA: TGTGCCAGTAGTCCGCTCCGGGGGTCTGAAGCTTTCTTT; CDR3: CASSPLRGSEAFF
length: 14; V: TRBV11-2; J: TRBJ2-7; size: few; D: NA; DNA: TGTGCCAGCAGTGGGGGCATTGGGTCCTACGAGCAGTACTTC; CDR3: CASSGGIGSYEQYF
length: 15; V: TRBV7-9; J: TRBJ1-1; size: NA; D: NA; DNA: TGTGCCAGCAGCTTAGGGGCGTGGATGAACACTGAAGCTTTCTTT; CDR3: CASSLGAWMNTEAFF
length: 14; V: TRBV5-5; J: TRBJ1-2; size: few; D: NA; DNA: TGTGCCAGCAGCCAAAACGACAGGTTTTATGGCTACACCTTC; CDR3: CASSQNDRFYGYTF